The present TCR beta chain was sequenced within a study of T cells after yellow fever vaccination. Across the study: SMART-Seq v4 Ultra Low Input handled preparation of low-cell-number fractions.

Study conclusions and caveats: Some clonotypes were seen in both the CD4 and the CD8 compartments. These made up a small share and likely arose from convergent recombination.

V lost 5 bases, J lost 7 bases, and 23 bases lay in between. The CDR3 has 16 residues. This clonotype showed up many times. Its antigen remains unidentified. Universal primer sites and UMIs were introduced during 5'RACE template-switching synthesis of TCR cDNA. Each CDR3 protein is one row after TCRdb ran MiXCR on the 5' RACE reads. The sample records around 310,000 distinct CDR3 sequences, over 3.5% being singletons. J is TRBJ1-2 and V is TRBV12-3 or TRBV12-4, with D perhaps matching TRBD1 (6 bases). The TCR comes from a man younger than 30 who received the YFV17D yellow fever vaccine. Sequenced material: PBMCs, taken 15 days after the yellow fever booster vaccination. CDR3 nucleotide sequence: TGTGCCAGCAGTACCCACTACAGGGAGTCAAAGGGTGGCTACACCTTC. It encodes CASSTHYRESKGGYTF.